These 15 T cell receptor beta chains came from one sample sequenced in a study of T cell responses to AZD1222 COVID-19 vaccine. The data were produced by immunoSEQ multiplex PCR, yet TCRdb's version contains in-frame clones alone and is incomplete. The sample carries roughly 180,000 clones, approximately 86% recorded once. This material consisted of peripheral blood, taken on day 0 of AZD1222 vaccination. The receptors were sampled from an adult in good health.

This rearrangement joins TRBV19 to TRBJ2-3; no firm D call. Per germline, CDR1 LNHDA and CDR2 SQIVND (reference sequence). Trimming pared 4 bases from V and 2 bases from J, leaving 7 bases between. The length of the CDR3 is 13 residues. Written as DNA, the CDR3 is TGTGCCAGTAGTAGCTCGATCACAGATACGCAGTATTTT. Its protein is CASSSSITDTQYF.

This chain links TRBV29-1 with TRBJ1-1; a weak D match, TRBD1 (6 bases). The V and J ends lost 7 bases and 3 bases respectively, with 15 bases between them. Germline values: CDR1 SQVTM, CDR2 ANQGSEA. The CDR3 runs to 13 residues. The CDR3 is CSGSPGAHTEAFF. The CDR3 DNA reads as TGCAGCGGCTCCCCAGGGGCCCACACTGAAGCTTTCTTT.

The count of this clone is one. The V gene is TRBV30, the J gene TRBJ1-1, with 11 bases aligning to TRBD1. The CDR3 loop spans 14 amino acids. J was trimmed by 3 bases and V by 5 bases; bases with no gene match: 5. Germline CDR1 is GTSNPN and CDR2 is SVGIG (reference sequence). In nucleotides, the CDR3 is TGTGCCTGGGGTCGGGACAGGGGGGACACTGAAGCTTTCTTT. Translated, it gives CAWGRDRGDTEAFF.

V and J are TRBV10-1 and TRBJ1-1, with 10 bases identical to TRBD1. Germline V gives CDR1 WNHNN, CDR2 SYGVQD (reference sequence). The length of the CDR3 is 15 residues. V shed 6 bases, J shed 5 bases, and the junction held 9 bases outside the gene matches. The CDR3 nucleotides are TGCGCCAGCAGCGGAAGACAGGGGGCATTTACTGAAGCTTTCTTT. Amino acid sequence: CASSGRQGAFTEAFF.

This chain links TRBV6-5 with TRBJ2-5; D is perhaps TRBD1 (6 bases). Germline lookup yields CDR1 MNHEY and CDR2 SVGAGI. This CDR3 contains 13 residues. V lost 6 bases and J lost 2, with 10 bases in between. CDR3 coding DNA: TGTGCCAGCAGGACGACAGGACAAGAGACCCAGTACTTC. Amino acids: CASRTTGQETQYF.

The J gene is TRBJ2-7, the V gene TRBV10-2; the D is unclear. CDR3 length: 11 amino acids. Germline V gene data show CDR1 as WSHSY and CDR2 as SAAADI. The V gene lost 2 bases and the J gene lost 7 bases, with 6 bases spanning the gap. In DNA form, the CDR3 reads TGCGCCAGCAGTGAGGTCCAGGAGCAGTACTTC. Its protein product is CASSEVQEQYF.

The rearrangement links TRBV10-3 to TRBJ2-7; weak D call: TRBD1 (6 bases). CDR1 ENHRY and CDR2 SYGVKD come from the germline V gene. The CDR3 loop spans 14 amino acids. The germline V and J ends were trimmed by 3 bases and 2 bases, with 11 bases remaining between them. The CDR3 protein is CAISDSTGTYEQYF. CDR3 sequence (DNA): TGTGCCATCAGTGACTCGACAGGAACCTACGAGCAGTACTTC.

The chain has TRBV19 and TRBJ2-5; 8 bases fit TRBD2. The CDR3 has 14 residues. Germline V CDR1 and CDR2: LNHDA, SQIVND (reference sequence). Trimming took 5 bases from V and 5 from J; bases not matched to a gene: 7. The CDR3 coding sequence is TGTGCCAGTAGTCGGGGGGGCATGATTGAGACCCAGTACTTC. Residues: CASSRGGMIETQYF.

The rearrangement joins TRBV19 to TRBJ1-6, with no clear D. The CDR3 is made up of 16 amino acids. The germline CDR1 and CDR2 sequences are LNHDA and SQIVND (reference sequence). The ends were cut back, 7 bases at V and 9 bases at J, with 22 bases in the middle. This CDR3 is CASNPGGRSHGSPLHF. The DNA of the CDR3 is TGTGCCAGTAACCCGGGTGGTCGTTCCCATGGTTCACCCCTCCACTTT.

This clone occurred a few times. The chain combines TRBV2 with TRBJ2-7; possible D gene TRBD2, 6 bases. The V and J ends lost 3 bases and 3 bases respectively, with 12 bases between them. The CDR3 is 14 residues long. Germline V gene lookup returns CDR1 SNHLY and CDR2 FYNNEI. The chain's CDR3 is CASSDGLTRYEQYF. CDR3 DNA sequence: TGTGCCAGCAGTGATGGACTAACTCGCTACGAGCAGTACTTC. Filled out from reference TRBV2 and TRBJ2-7, the complete variable domain reads EPEVTQTPSHQVTQMGQEVILRCVPISNHLYFYWYRQILGQKVEFLVSFYNNEISEKSEIFDDQFSVERPDGSNFTLKIRSTKLEDSAMYFCASSDGLTRYEQYFGPGTRLTVT.

J is TRBJ2-3 and V is TRBV29-1; possibly TRBD1 or TRBD2 for D (6 bases each). The CDR3 is 12 residues long. Germline-derived CDR1 and CDR2 are SQVTM and ANQGSEA. The V end lost 7 bases, the J end lost 4 bases, and 12 bases lay between the germline ends. CDR3 DNA: TGCAGCGCCGGGGGCTCCGCAGATACGCAGTATTTT. Its translation: CSAGGSADTQYF.

The chain is built from TRBV9 and TRBJ2-7, with TRBD1 matching over 8 bases. The CDR3 runs to 16 residues. V dropped 4 bases and J dropped 3; count of bases not matched to a gene: 12. The germline V gene encodes CDR1 SGDLS and CDR2 YYNGEE. Here the CDR3 DNA reads TGTGCCAGCAGCTCCCCTCTAGACAGGGGTAGCTACGAGCAGTACTTC. It encodes CASSSPLDRGSYEQYF.

This rearrangement joins TRBV24-1 to TRBJ1-2, with D uncertain. V was trimmed by 3 bases and J by 4 bases, leaving 11 bases between them. Germline V gives CDR1 KGHDR, CDR2 SFDVKD. This CDR3 is 14 amino acids long. CDR3 protein: CATSDGGFSYGYTF. CDR3 DNA: TGTGCCACCAGTGATGGAGGGTTTAGCTATGGCTACACCTTC.

This rearrangement joins TRBV5-8 to TRBJ1-1; no clear D gene. V dropped 0 bases and J dropped 10 bases, with 13 bases sitting between them. CDR1 and CDR2 from the germline V gene are SGHTS and YDEGEE. The CDR3 loop spans 13 amino acids. The CDR3 DNA follows: TGTGCCAGCAGCTTGGATAGGGTCACGGGAGCTTTCTTT. Its translation is CASSLDRVTGAFF.

V is TRBV5-6 and J is TRBJ2-7; D not certain. CDR1 is SGHDT, CDR2 YYEEEE, per germline. This CDR3 contains 14 residues. Deletions cut 2 bases from V and 0 bases from J, with 9 bases between. The CDR3 sequence: CASSFFRSSYEQYF. CDR3 coding DNA: TGTGCCAGCAGCTTCTTCAGGAGCTCCTACGAGCAGTACTTC.